This TCR beta chain is from a study of CD8 T cells in Susac syndrome. The germline CDR1 and CDR2 sequences are SQVTM and ANQGSEA. The CDR3 runs to 14 residues. V gave up 7 bases and J gave up 1 base; unmatched junction bases: 5. The study used healthy donors as controls matched for age and sex. Negative isolation was applied to CD8+ and CD4+ T cells, and FACS enrichment was applied to TEMRA cells. RNA amounts of about 0.5 to 1 ug underwent reverse transcription with random hexamers. A multiplex approach, immunoSEQ multiplex PCR, amplified TCR beta CDR3 across 54 Vbeta and 13 Jbeta. A single record per CDR3 protein comes from TCRdb applying MiXCR to the immunoSEQ multiplex PCR reads. The sample has fewer than 200,000 distinct CDR3 sequences; around 96% are singletons.

This chain uses TRBV29-1 with TRBJ1-4; 8 bases align to TRBD1. Sequenced: CD4+ T cells from PBMCs. This TCR was sampled from a human donor in good health. Written as DNA, the CDR3 is TGCAGCGCCACCGGACAGGGAACTAATGAAAAACTGTTTTTT. Protein: CSATGQGTNEKLFF.